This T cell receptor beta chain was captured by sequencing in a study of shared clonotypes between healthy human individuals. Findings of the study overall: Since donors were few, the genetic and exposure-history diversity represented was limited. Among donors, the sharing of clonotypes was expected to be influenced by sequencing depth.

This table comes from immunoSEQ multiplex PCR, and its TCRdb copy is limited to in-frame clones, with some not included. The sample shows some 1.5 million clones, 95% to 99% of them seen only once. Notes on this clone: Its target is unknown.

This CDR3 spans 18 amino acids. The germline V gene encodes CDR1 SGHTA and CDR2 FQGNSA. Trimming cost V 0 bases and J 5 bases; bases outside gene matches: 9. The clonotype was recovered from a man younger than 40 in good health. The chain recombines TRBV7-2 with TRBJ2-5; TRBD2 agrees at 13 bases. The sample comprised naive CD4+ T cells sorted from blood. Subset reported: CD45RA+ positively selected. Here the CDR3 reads CASSLAMGLAGWKETQYF. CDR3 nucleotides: TGTGCCAGCAGCTTAGCTATGGGACTAGCGGGGTGGAAGGAGACCCAGTACTTC.